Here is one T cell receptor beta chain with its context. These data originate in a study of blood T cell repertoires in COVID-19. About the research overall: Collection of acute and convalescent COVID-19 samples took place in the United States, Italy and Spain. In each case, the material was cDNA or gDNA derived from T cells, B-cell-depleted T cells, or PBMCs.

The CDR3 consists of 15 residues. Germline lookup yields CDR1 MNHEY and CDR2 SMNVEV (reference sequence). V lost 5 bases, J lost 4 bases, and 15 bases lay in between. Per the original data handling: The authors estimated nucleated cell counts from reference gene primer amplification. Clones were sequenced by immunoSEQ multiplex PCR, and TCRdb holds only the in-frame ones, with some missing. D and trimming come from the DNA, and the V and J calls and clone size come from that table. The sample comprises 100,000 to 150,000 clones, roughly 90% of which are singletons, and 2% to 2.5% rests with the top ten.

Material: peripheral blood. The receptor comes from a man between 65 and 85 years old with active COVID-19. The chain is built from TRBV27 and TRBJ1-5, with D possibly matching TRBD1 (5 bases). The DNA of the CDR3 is TGTGCCAGCAGTCACTCAATCCAGGGAAATCAGCCCCAGCATTTT. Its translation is CASSHSIQGNQPQHF.